This T cell receptor (beta chain) was captured in a study of blood T cell repertoires in COVID-19. The repertoire was sequenced with immunoSEQ multiplex PCR; TCRdb's copy has only in-frame clones and lacks some. The data hold a few hundred thousand clones, with about 88% observed a single time. V lost 5 bases, J lost 11 bases, and 15 bases lay in between. CDR3 length: 13 residues. In germline, CDR1 is SGHTA, CDR2 FQGNSA. This sequence joins TRBV7-2 and TRBJ1-4, with D possibly being TRBD1 (6 bases). The sample taken for sequencing was peripheral blood. The receptor was isolated from a woman aged 55-69 years with acute or convalescent COVID-19. In DNA form, the CDR3 reads TGTGCCAGCAGCCCGACGCCTGACAGGAAACTGTTTTTT. Translation: CASSPTPDRKLFF.